This T cell receptor beta chain was documented in a study of regulatory T cells in long-lasting Graves disease. Whole-study context: Positive TSH receptor antibodies alongside over 5 years of antithyroid drugs were what marked Graves' disease as persistent. Findings and limits, study-wide: The small sample size may have reduced accuracy. Persistent Graves' patients had lower TCR diversity than newly diagnosed ones.

Sample time point: persistent/refractory GD, antithyroid drugs over 5 years with positive TRAb. Making the TCR library involved RNA that had been extracted from PBMCs. The authors drew 8.5 to 9 milliliters of peripheral blood into EDTA tubes. With iRepertoire HTBI primers and Arm-PCR of CDR3 regions, TCR beta libraries were built. One entry per CDR3 protein, called by TCRdb with MiXCR from the multiplex PCR reads. Counted here are approximately 470,000 distinct CDR3 sequences, less than 25% occurring once; the ten biggest clones make up approximately 8%. Note on this clonotype: Its target is not known.

The CDR3 has 14 amino acids. V shed 3 bases and J 4 bases; nucleotides not matched to a gene: 6. The germline V gene encodes CDR1 SGDLS and CDR2 YYNGEE. This specimen was peripheral blood mononuclear cells (PBMCs), taken when the disease was refractory, from a patient treated with antithyroid drugs. This TCR came from a female donor with Graves disease. The chain carries TRBV9 and TRBJ2-7; 8 bases are shared with TRBD1. The CDR3 protein is CASSAGQGLYEQYF. The CDR3 DNA follows: TGTGCCAGCAGCGCCGGACAGGGCTTATACGAGCAGTACTTC. The full variable domain, its missing parts supplied by reference TRBV9 and TRBJ2-7, is DSGVTQTPKHLITATGQRVTLRCSPRSGDLSVYWYQQSLDQGLQFLIQYYNGEERAKGNILERFSAQQFPDLHSELNLSSLELGDSALYFCASSAGQGLYEQYFGPGTRLTVT.